This TCR beta chain was found in a study of blood T cell repertoires in COVID-19. Overall study context: PBMCs, B-cell-depleted T cells, or T cells provided the cDNA or gDNA that made up the material.

Germline-derived CDR1 and CDR2 are LNHDA and SQIVND (reference sequence). This CDR3 has 15 amino acids. V was shortened by 5 bases and J by 0 bases, with 14 bases between the two germline ends. Methods used by the authors: Researchers report that nucleated cell counts were estimated from reference gene primer amplification. Measured with immunoSEQ multiplex PCR; TCRdb has only the in-frame clones, and not every one. From that table come the V and J calls and clone size; the DNA was used to work out D and trimming. The profile covers 25,000 to 35,000 clones, with roughly 87% appearing a single time and under 55% taken by the ten largest.

The source of this sequence is a human donor with acute or convalescent COVID-19. The donor label of this sample is uncertain. This rearrangement joins TRBV19 to TRBJ2-7; no firm D call. The sample consisted of peripheral blood. The DNA of the CDR3 is TGTGCCAGTAGTCTCTCCAAAGCAGGCTCCTACGAGCAGTACTTC. Translated, it gives CASSLSKAGSYEQYF.